This TCR beta chain was obtained from a study of early T cells in non-severe SARS-CoV-2 infection. CDR3 length: 14 residues. V dropped 5 bases and J dropped 7; count of bases not matched to a gene: 4. The germline gives CDR1 LNHDA, CDR2 SQIVND (reference sequence). TCRdb analysed the 5' RACE reads with MiXCR anew, one entry per CDR3 protein. The sample records around 68,000 distinct CDR3 sequences, roughly 12% being singletons. Sequencing used whole blood, obtained at baseline. V gene TRBV19 combines with J gene TRBJ2-2; the match to TRBD2 covers 10 bases. The TCR originated in an adult who was a healthcare worker with PCR-confirmed SARS-CoV-2 infection or an uninfected control (not recorded which). The CDR3 is CASSSSGSYGELFF. Written as DNA, the CDR3 is TGTGCCAGTAGTTCTAGCGGGAGCTACGGGGAGCTGTTTTTT.